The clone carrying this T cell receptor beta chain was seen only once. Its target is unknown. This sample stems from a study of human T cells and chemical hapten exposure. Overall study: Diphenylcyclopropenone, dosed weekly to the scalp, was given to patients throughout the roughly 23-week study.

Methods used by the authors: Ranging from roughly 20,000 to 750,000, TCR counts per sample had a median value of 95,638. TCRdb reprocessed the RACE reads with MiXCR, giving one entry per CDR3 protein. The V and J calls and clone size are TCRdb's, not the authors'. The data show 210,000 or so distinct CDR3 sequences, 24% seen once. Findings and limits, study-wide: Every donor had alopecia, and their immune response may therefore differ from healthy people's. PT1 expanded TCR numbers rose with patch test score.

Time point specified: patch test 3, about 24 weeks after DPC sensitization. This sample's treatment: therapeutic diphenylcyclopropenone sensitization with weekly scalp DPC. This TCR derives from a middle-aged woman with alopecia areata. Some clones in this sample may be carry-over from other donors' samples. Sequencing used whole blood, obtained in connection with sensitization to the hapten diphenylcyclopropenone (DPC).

The CDR3 region has the DNA TGCAGCGTTGGAAGTCGGGAGACAGCCACCTTTGGGGAGCAGTACTTC. It encodes CSVGSRETATFGEQYF. The chain has TRBV29-1 and TRBJ2-7, with D possibly matching TRBD2 (6 bases). Germline V lookup: CDR1 SQVTM, CDR2 ANQGSEA. CDR3 size: 16 residues. V dropped 4 bases and J dropped 7 bases, with 26 bases sitting between them.